This T cell receptor beta chain was sequenced during a study of shared clonotypes between healthy human individuals. The study's findings and limits: It was the non-shared clonotypes that had lower generation probabilities than clonotypes shared by all four donors.

Note on this clone: What it binds is unknown.

Clones were sequenced by immunoSEQ multiplex PCR, and TCRdb holds only the in-frame ones, with some missing. The sample holds 850,000 to 1,200,000 clones; about 70% are singletons and the top ten take approximately 1.5%. CDR3 length: 15 residues. In germline, CDR1 is SGHTA, CDR2 FQGTGA. Trimming removed 2 bases from V and 4 bases from J, with 11 bases in between. The chain has TRBV7-3 and TRBJ2-2, with a possible D match to TRBD2 (5 bases). The sequence was collected from a man younger than 35 in good health. Sample: memory CD4+ T cells sorted from blood. The subset was: CD45RA-negative fraction. This chain's CDR3 is CASSLGGFGTGELFF. CDR3 bases: TGTGCCAGCAGCTTAGGCGGGTTCGGCACCGGGGAGCTGTTTTTT.